The rows below give T cell receptor beta chains drawn from one sample of a study of blood T cell repertoires in COVID-19. Profiling relied on immunoSEQ multiplex PCR, and the TCRdb table lists in-frame clones only, not all of them. The sample has approximately 160,000 clones, roughly four fifths seen once. Sequenced: peripheral blood. All receptors derive from a human donor in a cohort sampled during active COVID-19. The CDR3 runs from the conserved cysteine through the conserved F or W. The D gene is left open where the match is weak.

v_call: TRBV6-2/TRBV6-3; d_call: TRBD2; j_call: TRBJ2-2; cdr3_nt: TGTGCCAGCAGTTACTACTCGGGGGGAGACACCGGGGAGCTGTTTTTT; cdr3_aa: CASSYYSGGDTGELFF
v_call: TRBV3-1/TRBV3-2; d_call: TRBD1; j_call: TRBJ2-5; cdr3_nt: TGTGCCAGCAGCCAAGGACAGGGGGCATCTAAAGAGACCCAGTACTTC; cdr3_aa: CASSQGQGASKETQYF
v_call: TRBV6-2/TRBV6-3; d_call: NA; j_call: TRBJ2-3; cdr3_nt: TGTGCCAGCAGTCCCAACACCCCCGTGGCGCAGTATTTT; cdr3_aa: CASSPNTPVAQYF
v_call: TRBV24-1; d_call: TRBD2; j_call: TRBJ2-1; cdr3_nt: TGTGCCACCAGTGGTGGGACTAGCGGGAGGGGCAATGAGCAGTTCTTC; cdr3_aa: CATSGGTSGRGNEQFF
v_call: TRBV24-1; d_call: TRBD2; j_call: TRBJ2-1; cdr3_nt: TGTGCCACCAGTGACCCATCGACTAGCGGGGGCGTAAGCTCCTACAATGAGCAGTTCTTC; cdr3_aa: CATSDPSTSGGVSSYNEQFF
v_call: TRBV20-1; d_call: NA; j_call: TRBJ2-1; cdr3_nt: TGCGGAGTGACAGTCAATGAGCAGTTCTTC; cdr3_aa: CGVTVNEQFF
v_call: TRBV6-1; d_call: NA; j_call: TRBJ1-4; cdr3_nt: TGTGCCAGCAGTGAACAGATAAATGAAAAACTGTTTTTT; cdr3_aa: CASSEQINEKLFF
v_call: TRBV27; d_call: NA; j_call: TRBJ2-7; cdr3_nt: TGTGCCAGCAGTTTAACCTACGCCTACGAGCAGTACTTC; cdr3_aa: CASSLTYAYEQYF
v_call: TRBV7-9; d_call: NA; j_call: TRBJ1-4; cdr3_nt: TGTGCCAGCAGTTTTCCGAGTACAACTAATGAAAAACTGTTTTTT; cdr3_aa: CASSFPSTTNEKLFF
v_call: TRBV5-1; d_call: NA; j_call: TRBJ2-7; cdr3_nt: TGCGCCAGCAGCTTGGGGGGACTCACCTACGAGCAGTACTTC; cdr3_aa: CASSLGGLTYEQYF
v_call: TRBV18; d_call: NA; j_call: TRBJ2-7; cdr3_nt: TGTGCCAGCTCACCTTCGCAGGTTGGGAGCTCCTACGAGCAGTACTTC; cdr3_aa: CASSPSQVGSSYEQYF
v_call: TRBV6-2/TRBV6-3; d_call: NA; j_call: TRBJ1-1; cdr3_nt: TGTGCCAGCAGCGTCTCGCGGGGGGCGGGCACTGAAGCTTTCTTT; cdr3_aa: CASSVSRGAGTEAFF
v_call: TRBV2; d_call: NA; j_call: TRBJ1-4; cdr3_nt: TGTGCCAGCAGGCCCACCACGGCAGGGGCGTATGAAAAACTGTTTTTT; cdr3_aa: CASRPTTAGAYEKLFF
v_call: TRBV6-1; d_call: NA; j_call: TRBJ1-1; cdr3_nt: TGTGCCAGCAGTGAATATGAGGGGAACACTGAAGCTTTCTTT; cdr3_aa: CASSEYEGNTEAFF
v_call: TRBV6-5; d_call: NA; j_call: TRBJ2-1; cdr3_nt: TGTGCCAGCAGATCCCACAGAAGCTCCTACAATGAGCAGTTCTTC; cdr3_aa: CASRSHRSSYNEQFF
v_call: TRBV7-2; d_call: NA; j_call: TRBJ2-6; cdr3_nt: TGTGCCAGCAGGCTCCCTTCCAGTGGTTCTGGGGCCAACGTCCTGACTTTC; cdr3_aa: CASRLPSSGSGANVLTF
v_call: TRBV11-3; d_call: NA; j_call: TRBJ1-3; cdr3_nt: TGTGCCAGCATCTCTGCGTGGGGGACCAGGGGATCAGGAGGAAACACCATATATTTT; cdr3_aa: CASISAWGTRGSGGNTIYF
v_call: TRBV3-1/TRBV3-2; d_call: TRBD2; j_call: TRBJ2-3; cdr3_nt: TGTGCCAGCAGCCGGACTAGCGGGGAAGTAGATACGCAGTATTTT; cdr3_aa: CASSRTSGEVDTQYF